The 8 T cell receptor beta chains below were found in one sample sequenced in a study of blood T cell repertoires in COVID-19. The repertoire was sequenced with immunoSEQ multiplex PCR; TCRdb's copy has only in-frame clones and lacks some. The sample has more than 200,000 clones, about 86% seen once. The sample comprised peripheral blood. These receptor sequences come from a woman aged 45-65 years with acute or convalescent COVID-19.

This chain links TRBV21-1 with TRBJ2-3; the table's D call, TRBD1, has no DNA check behind it. TRBV21-1 is a known pseudogene. The CDR3 is 15 residues long. CDR3 bases: TGTGCCAGCAGCACCCGGGACAGGGGGTGTATGACGCAGTATTTT. This codes for CASSTRDRGCMTQYF.

This chain joins TRBV5-1 and TRBJ1-4, with a possible D match to TRBD1 (6 bases). Trimming pared 2 bases from V and 8 bases from J, leaving 13 bases between. The CDR3 length is 14 residues. Germline CDR1 and CDR2: SGHRS and YFSETQ. CDR3 loop: CASSFQGIDEKLFF. Here the CDR3 DNA reads TGCGCCAGCAGCTTCCAGGGGATTGACGAAAAACTGTTTTTT.

This CDR3 is CASSYRTSGAYEQYF. In DNA, the CDR3 is TGTGCCAGCAGTTACCGGACTAGCGGGGCCTACGAGCAGTACTTC. The chain combines TRBV6-5 with TRBJ2-7, with TRBD2 matching over 12 bases. Germline values: CDR1 MNHEY, CDR2 SVGAGI. The CDR3 runs 15 residues. V was clipped by 2 bases and J by 2 bases; unmatched bases: 1.

The CDR3 coding sequence is TGCAGTGCCAACCGCGAGTTTGAGCAGTTCTTC. The encoded protein is CSANREFEQFF. The gene calls are TRBV20-1 and TRBJ2-1, with D unclear. From germline, CDR1 is DFQATT and CDR2 SNEGSKA (reference sequence). V lost 6 bases to trimming and J lost 9 bases, with 12 bases between them. CDR3 length: 11 amino acids.

The CDR3 region has the DNA TGTGCCAGCTCAGCCCAACCAAGGGGGAACACTGAAGCTTTCTTT. It is translated as CASSAQPRGNTEAFF. The chain couples TRBV18 to TRBJ1-1, with a weak D call TRBD1 (5 bases). The germline V gene encodes CDR1 KGHSH and CDR2 LQKENI. The length of the CDR3 is 15 residues. V lost 5 bases and J 1 base, leaving 14 bases between the germline ends.

This clone was detected only once. CDR3 sequence: CASSLASSGRETQYF. The CDR3 coding sequence is TGCGCCAGCAGCTTGGCGTCTAGCGGGAGGGAGACCCAGTACTTC. V usage is TRBV5-1 and J usage is TRBJ2-5; 11 positions agree with TRBD2. The ends lost 0 bases at V and 5 bases at J; junction bases unmatched: 3. The germline CDR1 and CDR2 sequences are SGHRS and YFSETQ. The CDR3 has 15 amino acids.

V gene TRBV11-2 combines with J gene TRBJ1-5, with 8 bases that match TRBD1. The V gene end was trimmed by 1 base and the J gene end by 6 bases; junction bases not matched to a gene: 2. The CDR3 is 14 amino acids. Germline V gene lookup returns CDR1 SGHAT and CDR2 FQNNGV. The CDR3 is CASSLGTGSQPQHF. In DNA, the CDR3 is TGTGCCAGCAGCTTAGGGACAGGGAGTCAGCCCCAGCATTTT.

The genes are TRBV10-3 and TRBJ2-1, with 9 nucleotides matching TRBD2. V dropped 5 bases and J dropped 8; count of bases not matched to a gene: 7. CDR1 is ENHRY, CDR2 SYGVKD, per germline. The CDR3 runs 14 residues. CDR3 in amino acids: CAISLAGVGDEQFF. CDR3 DNA: TGTGCCATCAGTTTAGCGGGGGTAGGGGATGAGCAGTTCTTC.